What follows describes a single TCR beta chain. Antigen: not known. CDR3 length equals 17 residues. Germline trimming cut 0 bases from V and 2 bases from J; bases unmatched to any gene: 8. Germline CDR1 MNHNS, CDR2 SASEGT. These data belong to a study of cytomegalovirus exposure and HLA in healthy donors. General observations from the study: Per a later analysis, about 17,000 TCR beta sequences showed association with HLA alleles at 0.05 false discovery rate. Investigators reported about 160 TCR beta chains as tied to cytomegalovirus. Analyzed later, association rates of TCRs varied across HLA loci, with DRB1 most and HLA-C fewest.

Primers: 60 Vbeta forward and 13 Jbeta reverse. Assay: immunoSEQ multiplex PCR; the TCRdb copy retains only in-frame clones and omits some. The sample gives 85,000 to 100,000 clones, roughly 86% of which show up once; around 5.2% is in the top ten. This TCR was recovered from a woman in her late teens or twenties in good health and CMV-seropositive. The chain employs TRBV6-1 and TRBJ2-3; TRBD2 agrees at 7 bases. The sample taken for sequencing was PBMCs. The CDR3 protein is CASSEALGLDHTDTQYF. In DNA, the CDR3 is TGTGCCAGCAGTGAAGCCCTAGGACTAGACCACACAGATACGCAGTATTTT.